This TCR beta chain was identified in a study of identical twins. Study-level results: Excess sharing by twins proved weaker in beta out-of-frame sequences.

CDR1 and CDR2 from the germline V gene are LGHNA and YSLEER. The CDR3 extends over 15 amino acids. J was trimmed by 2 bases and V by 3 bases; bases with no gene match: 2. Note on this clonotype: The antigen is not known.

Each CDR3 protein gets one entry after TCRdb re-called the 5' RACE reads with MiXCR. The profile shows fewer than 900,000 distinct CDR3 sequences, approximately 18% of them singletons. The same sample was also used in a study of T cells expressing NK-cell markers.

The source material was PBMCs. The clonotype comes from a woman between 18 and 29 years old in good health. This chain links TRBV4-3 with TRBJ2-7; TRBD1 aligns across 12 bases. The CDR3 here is CASSHGTGGAYEQYF. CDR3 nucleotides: TGCGCCAGCAGCCACGGGACAGGGGGCGCCTACGAGCAGTACTTC.